Below, 20 T cell receptor beta chains from the same sample are listed, as sequenced in a study of OX40 agonist ivuxolimab in advanced cancers. Libraries were prepared by immunoSEQ multiplex PCR; TCRdb keeps only in-frame clonotypes and omits some of them. The sample records roughly 60,000 clones, roughly 80% being singletons. This material consisted of CD4+ or CD8+ T cells sorted from blood, taken in a trial of the OX40 agonist ivuxolimab. Source of these receptors: an adult with an advanced solid tumor such as melanoma, head and neck, liver or kidney cancer.

The chain has TRBV29-1 and TRBJ1-1; unclear D gene. Deletions cut 3 bases from V and 4 bases from J, with 15 bases between. The CDR3 is 14 residues long. From germline, CDR1 is SQVTM and CDR2 ANQGSEA. CDR3 nucleotide sequence: TGCAGCGTTGAGTCTCAGCTAAGTGGCACTGAAGCTTTCTTT. It codes for CSVESQLSGTEAFF.

This clone was recorded a few times. The rearrangement joins TRBV5-4 to TRBJ2-7; 9 nucleotides align to TRBD1. In germline, CDR1 is SGHNT, CDR2 YYREEE (reference sequence). The ends lost 4 bases at V and 4 bases at J; junction bases unmatched: 12. The CDR3 runs 16 residues. CDR3 bases: TGTGCCAGCAGCCCTTACTCCGGGACAGGGTTGTACGAGCAGTACTTC. The encoded protein is CASSPYSGTGLYEQYF.

The genes are TRBV6-6 and TRBJ2-3; D is unresolved. Germline CDR1 MNHNY, CDR2 SVGAGI (reference sequence). Trimming left V 3 bases short and J 7 bases short, with 14 bases between. This CDR3 comprises 14 residues. As DNA, the CDR3 is TGTGCCAGCAGTTATGGGTCTACCCCCTATACGCAGTATTTT. Translating gives CASSYGSTPYTQYF.

The CDR3 DNA reads TGCAGCGTTGTTGGACTCTTGAACACTGAAGCTTTCTTT. It encodes CSVVGLLNTEAFF. The rearrangement links TRBV29-1 to TRBJ1-1, with D unresolved. Germline V gene lookup returns CDR1 SQVTM and CDR2 ANQGSEA. CDR3 size: 13 residues. Between the trimmed V and J ends, which lost 4 bases and 0 bases, there was a span of 9 bases.

The chain carries TRBV9 and TRBJ2-5, with 7 bases lining up with TRBD1. The V gene's germline CDR1 is SGDLS and CDR2 YYNGEE. The CDR3 is 15 residues long. Germline trimming cut 0 bases from V and 5 bases from J; bases unmatched to any gene: 7. CDR3 in amino acids: CASSVDVRGYETQYF. CDR3 sequence (DNA): TGTGCCAGCAGCGTAGACGTCAGGGGGTACGAGACCCAGTACTTC. Together with reference TRBV9 and TRBJ2-5, the CDR3 gives the full variable domain: DSGVTQTPKHLITATGQRVTLRCSPRSGDLSVYWYQQSLDQGLQFLIQYYNGEERAKGNILERFSAQQFPDLHSELNLSSLELGDSALYFCASSVDVRGYETQYFGPGTRLLVL.

The gene calls are TRBV6-1 and TRBJ2-5; D perhaps matches TRBD2 (6 bases). Trimming removed 1 base at V and 12 bases at J, with 15 bases between. Germline V gene sequence: CDR1 MNHNS, CDR2 SASEGT. The CDR3 consists of 13 residues. In DNA form, the CDR3 reads TGTGCCAGCAGTGAAGGGGACTGGTCTAGGGAGTACTTC. It encodes CASSEGDWSREYF.

The chain recombines TRBV11-3 with TRBJ2-4; D ambiguous. The V end was cut by 5 bases, the J end by 0 bases, with 8 bases between. In germline, CDR1 is SGHNT, CDR2 YENEEA. The CDR3 length is 14 residues. For the CDR3, the DNA is TGTGCCAGCAGCGATCGGTTAGCCAAAAACATTCAGTACTTC. This encodes CASSDRLAKNIQYF.

The chain uses TRBV5-6 and TRBJ2-7, with D possibly being TRBD2 (5 bases). Trimming shortened V by 1 base and J by 2 bases, and 7 bases separated the two germline ends. Germline CDR1 is SGHDT and CDR2 is YYEEEE. This CDR3 has 13 residues. CDR3 in DNA: TGTGCCAGCAGCTTGAGCGGTACCTACGAGCAGTACTTC. It translates to CASSLSGTYEQYF.

The chain is built from TRBV10-3 and TRBJ2-3; the D is unclear. Per germline, CDR1 ENHRY and CDR2 SYGVKD. The CDR3 contains 15 residues. Between the trimmed V and J ends, which lost 11 bases and 3 bases, there was a span of 21 bases. CDR3 sequence: CASSTQVLATDTQYF. In DNA, the CDR3 is TGTGCCTCATCCACTCAGGTACTTGCGACAGATACGCAGTATTTT.

The V gene is TRBV7-2, the J gene TRBJ2-2, with D perhaps TRBD2 (7 bases). CDR1 and CDR2 (germline): SGHTA, FQGNSA. The CDR3 consists of 16 residues. The V and J ends lost 1 base and 3 bases respectively, with 12 bases between them. Here the CDR3 reads CASSLGSRGHTGELFF. CDR3 bases: TGTGCCAGCAGCTTAGGGTCGCGGGGGCACACCGGGGAGCTGTTTTTT.

This clone was counted once. J is TRBJ2-1 and V is TRBV14; D might be TRBD2 (5 bases). Germline values: CDR1 SGHDN, CDR2 FVKESK. The CDR3 contains 14 residues. V was pared by 0 bases and J by 9 bases, with 12 bases between. This CDR3 is CASSQDWLAGEQFF. CDR3 bases: TGTGCCAGCAGCCAAGATTGGTTGGCGGGTGAGCAGTTCTTC.

This chain joins TRBV2 and TRBJ2-1, with TRBD2 matching over 9 bases. Germline CDR1 reads SNHLY; CDR2 reads FYNNEI. With V trimmed by 2 bases and J by 3 bases, 2 bases remained unmatched. There are 15 residues in the CDR3. This CDR3 is CASSELSGSYNEQFF. CDR3 nucleotides: TGTGCCAGCAGTGAACTTAGCGGGAGCTACAATGAGCAGTTCTTC.

The rearrangement joins TRBV7-2 to TRBJ2-1; 10 nucleotides align to TRBD1. The germline CDR1 and CDR2 sequences are SGHTA and FQGNSA. Germline trimming cut 4 bases from V and 6 bases from J; bases unmatched to any gene: 3. This CDR3 has 14 residues. The CDR3 bases are TGTGCCAGCAGCTACTGGACAGGGGGCAATGAGCAGTTCTTC. Its protein is CASSYWTGGNEQFF.

The chain has TRBV7-2 and TRBJ2-1; D might be TRBD2 (6 bases). The CDR3 loop spans 16 amino acids. Germline loops: CDR1 SGHTA, CDR2 FQGNSA. Trimming took off 3 bases at V and 6 bases at J, with 18 bases between the two ends. CDR3 region: CASSLRAGAGFNEQFF. CDR3 nucleotide sequence: TGTGCCAGCAGCTTGAGGGCGGGTGCGGGATTCAATGAGCAGTTCTTC.

In this sample, this clone turned up a few times. This sequence joins TRBV5-1 and TRBJ2-5, with unresolved D. The length of the CDR3 is 13 residues. Germline values: CDR1 SGHRS, CDR2 YFSETQ. V shed 4 bases and J shed 5 bases, with 12 bases lying between them. The CDR3 DNA sequence: TGCGCCAGCAGCCCGAGACGGGTGGAGACCCAGTACTTC. As protein: CASSPRRVETQYF.

The rearrangement uses TRBV15 and TRBJ2-2; D is possibly TRBD1 (5 bases). Trimming cost V 5 bases and J 3 bases, with 7 bases left between them. The CDR3 totals 13 residues. Germline V lookup: CDR1 LNHNV, CDR2 YYDKDF (reference sequence). The chain's CDR3 is CATSAGHTGELFF. CDR3 DNA sequence: TGTGCCACCAGCGCAGGGCACACCGGGGAGCTGTTTTTT. The full variable domain, completed using reference TRBV15 and TRBJ2-2, is DAMVIQNPRYQVTQFGKPVTLSCSQTLNHNVMYWYQQKSSQAPKLLFHYYDKDFNNEADTPDNFQSRRPNTSFCFLDIRSPGLGDTAMYLCATSAGHTGELFFGEGSRLTVL.

The chain uses TRBV2 and TRBJ2-1; D call uncertain. The CDR3 is 11 amino acids. Germline V gene lookup returns CDR1 SNHLY and CDR2 FYNNEI. V was trimmed by 6 bases and J by 10 bases, leaving 10 bases between them. The DNA for the CDR3 is TGTGCCAGCAGCCAAACGACAGAGCAGTTCTTC. Translation: CASSQTTEQFF.

CDR3: CASSLASYYGYTF. The CDR3 nucleotides read TGCGCCAGCAGCTTGGCTTCCTACTATGGCTACACCTTC. J is TRBJ1-2 and V is TRBV5-1; D not certain. Per the germline V gene, CDR1 is SGHRS and CDR2 is YFSETQ. This CDR3 comprises 13 residues. Trimming stripped 0 bases from V and 3 bases from J, with 6 bases between.

This clone was counted between two and nine times. This chain joins TRBV5-5 and TRBJ2-3; perhaps TRBD2 as D (6 bases). Trimming cost V 0 bases and J 2 bases, with 10 bases left between them. The CDR3 spans 15 residues. CDR1 is SGHKS and CDR2 is YYEKEE in the germline V gene (reference sequence). CDR3 DNA: TGTGCCAGCAGCTTGGGGGACTCCTACACAGATACGCAGTATTTT. Translation: CASSLGDSYTDTQYF.

This clone was detected once. The chain couples TRBV7-2 to TRBJ2-7, with 8 bases fitting TRBD1. Losses at the gene ends were 7 bases for V and 2 bases for J; bases not matched to a gene: 7. Germline V lookup: CDR1 SGHTA, CDR2 FQGNSA. This CDR3 has 14 residues. The CDR3 DNA sequence: TGTGCCAGCAACGCCCGGGACAGGACCTACGAGCAGTACGTC. This encodes CASNARDRTYEQYV.